The 13 T cell receptor beta chains below come from one sample, sequenced in a study of cytotoxic CD8 clonotypes in ibrutinib-treated CLL. Assay used: immunoSEQ multiplex PCR; TCRdb lists only in-frame clones, some missing. The sample holds over 100,000 clones, about 50% seen once. This material consisted of PBMCs, taken after 24 months of ibrutinib treatment. The source of these receptors is a human donor with chronic lymphocytic leukemia.

This chain joins TRBV28 and TRBJ2-1; the match to TRBD2 covers 12 bases. V dropped 2 bases and J dropped 14; count of bases not matched to a gene: 7. The germline gives CDR1 MDHEN, CDR2 SYDVKM. The length of the CDR3 is 14 residues. The CDR3 bases are TGTGCCAGCAGTTTACAACTAGCGGGGGGCGTTGAGTTCTTC. As protein: CASSLQLAGGVEFF.

The table lists this clone with a few counts. The CDR3 is CASSPRGGDTQYF. CDR3 DNA: TGTGCCAGCAGTCCCCGGGGGGGGGATACGCAGTATTTT. The J gene is TRBJ2-3, the V gene TRBV6-6; 8 bases map to TRBD2. V was clipped by 5 bases and J by 6 bases; unmatched bases: 4. Germline CDR1 is MNHNY and CDR2 is SVGAGI (reference sequence). The CDR3 spans 13 residues.

J is TRBJ2-4 and V is TRBV6-1, with D perhaps assigned TRBD1 or TRBD2 (6 bases each). The CDR3 is made up of 16 amino acids. Trimming cost V 1 base and J 6 bases, with 16 bases left between them. Germline V gives CDR1 MNHNS, CDR2 SASEGT. This chain's CDR3 is CASSEEWQGRRNIQYF. The CDR3 DNA is TGTGCCAGCAGTGAAGAATGGCAGGGGAGGAGAAACATTCAGTACTTC.

The chain's CDR3 is CASSGWATSGGSEETQYF. The CDR3 region has the DNA TGTGCCAGTAGTGGTTGGGCCACTAGCGGGGGCTCGGAAGAGACCCAGTACTTC. The gene calls are TRBV19 and TRBJ2-5; TRBD2 aligns across 11 bases. Germline CDR1 reads LNHDA; CDR2 reads SQIVND (reference sequence). This CDR3 contains 18 residues. V was clipped by 5 bases and J by 3 bases; unmatched bases: 14.

The chain has TRBV5-1 and TRBJ2-2; D might be TRBD1 (7 bases). V gave up 3 bases and J gave up 5 bases, with 8 bases separating them. CDR3 length: 13 amino acids. CDR1 and CDR2 from the germline V gene are SGHRS and YFSETQ. CDR3 nucleotides: TGCGCCAGCAGCTCAGGGGGGACCGGGGAGCTGTTTTTT. Its translation is CASSSGGTGELFF.

Many counts were recorded for this clone. This rearrangement joins TRBV6-1 to TRBJ2-7; 9 positions match TRBD2. There are 14 residues in the CDR3. Germline CDR1 is MNHNS and CDR2 is SASEGT. With V trimmed by 5 bases and J by 3 bases, 5 bases remained unmatched. The CDR3 coding sequence is TGTGCCAGCAGTTATGGAGCGGGGGGCTACGAGCAGTACTTC. Amino acid sequence: CASSYGAGGYEQYF.

This rearrangement joins TRBV25-1 to TRBJ1-3, with D unresolved. Trimming removed 4 bases from V and 3 bases from J, with 22 bases in between. Germline V CDR1 and CDR2: MGHDK, SYGVNS. The CDR3 totals 18 residues. CDR3 loop: CASSAPDGVGPVGNTIYF. The CDR3 nucleotides are TGTGCCAGCAGTGCCCCTGACGGGGTGGGCCCAGTTGGAAACACCATATATTTT. Combining the CDR3 with reference TRBV25-1 and TRBJ1-3 gives the whole variable domain EADIYQTPRYLVIGTGKKITLECSQTMGHDKMYWYQQDPGMELHLIHYSYGVNSTEKGDLSSESTVSRIRTEHFPLTLESARPSHTSQYLCASSAPDGVGPVGNTIYFGEGSWLTVV.

This chain uses TRBV29-1 with TRBJ1-1, with D hard to call. Between the trimmed V and J ends, which lost 5 bases and 1 base, there was a span of 8 bases. Germline assignment: CDR1 SQVTM and CDR2 ANQGSEA. The CDR3 is made up of 12 amino acids. The CDR3 bases are TGCAGCGTTCGGACGTGGAACACTGAAGCTTTCTTT. Translating gives CSVRTWNTEAFF.

The table lists this clone with a few counts. The rearrangement links TRBV29-1 to TRBJ2-7; D is uncertain. The CDR3 extends over 12 amino acids. The V gene lost 6 bases and the J gene lost 3 bases, with 12 bases spanning the gap. Germline V gene lookup returns CDR1 SQVTM and CDR2 ANQGSEA. CDR3 nucleotides: TGCAGCGTGGTCCCTTCTAACTACGAGCAGTACTTC. Protein: CSVVPSNYEQYF.

A remark on this clone: Germline and junction disagree at one end, which may indicate a read error. This chain's CDR3 is CASSAGGGDQETQYF. As DNA, the CDR3 is TGTGCTAGCAGCGCCGGCGGGGGGGACCAAGAGACCCAGTACTTC. This rearrangement joins TRBV7-7 to TRBJ2-5; 9 bases agree with TRBD2. CDR1 is SSHAT and CDR2 is FNYEAQ in the germline V gene (reference sequence). This CDR3 region has 15 residues. The whole variable domain, filled in from reference TRBV7-7 and TRBJ2-5, reads GAGVSQSPRYKVTKRGQDVTLRCDPISSHATLYWYQQALGQGPEFLTYFNYEAQPDKSGLPSDRFSAERPEGSISTLTIQRTEQRDSAMYRCASSAGGGDQETQYFGPGTRLLVL.

The rearrangement uses TRBV6-6 and TRBJ2-7; possible D gene TRBD1, 6 bases. The V and J ends lost 8 bases and 3 bases respectively, with 20 bases between them. Germline CDR1 and CDR2: MNHNY and SVGAGI (reference sequence). This CDR3 is 15 amino acids long. DNA of the CDR3: TGTGCCAGCGGGGAACGTCCTAGGACAGACTACGAGCAGTACTTC. Encoded protein: CASGERPRTDYEQYF.

The genes are TRBV6-1 and TRBJ1-1; the D is unclear. Germline V gene sequence: CDR1 MNHNS, CDR2 SASEGT. The CDR3 loop spans 12 amino acids. Trimming removed 7 bases from V and 8 bases from J, with 14 bases in between. CDR3 amino acids: CASTVPLQEAFF. The CDR3 bases are TGTGCCAGCACGGTCCCCTTGCAGGAAGCTTTCTTT.

V gene TRBV9 combines with J gene TRBJ2-7; D gene uncertain. Germline CDR1 SGDLS, CDR2 YYNGEE. V was pared by 4 bases and J by 0 bases, with 11 bases between. This CDR3 is 14 amino acids long. The CDR3 nucleotides read TGTGCCAGCAGCCCCTTTGACGGCTCCTACGAGCAGTACTTC. Its protein product is CASSPFDGSYEQYF.